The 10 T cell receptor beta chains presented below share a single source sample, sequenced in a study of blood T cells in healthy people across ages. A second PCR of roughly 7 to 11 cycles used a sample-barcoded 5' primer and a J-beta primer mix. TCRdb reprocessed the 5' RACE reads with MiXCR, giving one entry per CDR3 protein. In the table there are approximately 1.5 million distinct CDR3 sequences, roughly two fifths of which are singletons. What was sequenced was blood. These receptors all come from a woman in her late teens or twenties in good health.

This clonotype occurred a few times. The CDR3 loop is CASGKSNEKLFF. The CDR3 region has the DNA TGTGCCAGCGGAAAATCTAATGAAAAACTGTTTTTT. The chain couples TRBV27 to TRBJ1-4; no clear D gene. From germline, CDR1 is MNHEY and CDR2 SMNVEV (reference sequence). With 8 bases removed from V and 3 bases from J, the gap between germline ends came to 7 bases. CDR3 length: 12 residues.

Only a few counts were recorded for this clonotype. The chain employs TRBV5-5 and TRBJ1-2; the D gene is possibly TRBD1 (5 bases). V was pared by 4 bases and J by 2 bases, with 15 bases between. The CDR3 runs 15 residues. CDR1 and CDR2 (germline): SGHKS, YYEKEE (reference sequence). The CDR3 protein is CASSATGRENYGYTF. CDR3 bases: TGTGCCAGCAGCGCTACGGGACGAGAAAACTATGGCTACACCTTC.

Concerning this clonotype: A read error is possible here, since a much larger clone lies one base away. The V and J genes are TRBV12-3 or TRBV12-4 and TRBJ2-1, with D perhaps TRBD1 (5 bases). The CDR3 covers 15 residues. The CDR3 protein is CVSSPDRSPYNEQFF. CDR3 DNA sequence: TGTGTCAGCAGCCCAGACAGATCTCCCTACAATGAGCAGTTCTTC.

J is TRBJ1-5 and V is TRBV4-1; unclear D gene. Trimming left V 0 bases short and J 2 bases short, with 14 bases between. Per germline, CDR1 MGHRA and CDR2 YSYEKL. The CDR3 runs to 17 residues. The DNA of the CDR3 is TGCGCCAGCAGCCAAGAAGGTAGAGTATCGGGCAATCAGCCCCAGCATTTT. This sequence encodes CASSQEGRVSGNQPQHF.

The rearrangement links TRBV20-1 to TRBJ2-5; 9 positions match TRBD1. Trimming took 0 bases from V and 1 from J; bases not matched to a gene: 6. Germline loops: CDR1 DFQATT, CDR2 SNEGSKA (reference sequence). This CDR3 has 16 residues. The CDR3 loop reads CSARDWTTGGQETQYF. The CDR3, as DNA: TGCAGTGCTAGAGATTGGACGACAGGGGGCCAAGAGACCCAGTACTTC.

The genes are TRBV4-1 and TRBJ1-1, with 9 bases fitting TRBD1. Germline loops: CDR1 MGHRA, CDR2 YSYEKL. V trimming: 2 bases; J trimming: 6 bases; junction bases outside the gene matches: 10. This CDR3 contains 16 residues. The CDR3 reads CASSQLQGALFAEAFF. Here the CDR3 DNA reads TGCGCCAGCAGCCAATTACAGGGGGCGCTTTTTGCTGAAGCTTTCTTT.

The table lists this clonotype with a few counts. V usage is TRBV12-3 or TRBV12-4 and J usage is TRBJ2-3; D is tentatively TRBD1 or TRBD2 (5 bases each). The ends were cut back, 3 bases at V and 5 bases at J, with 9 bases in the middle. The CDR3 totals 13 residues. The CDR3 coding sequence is TGTGCCAGCAGTTTTGGGACGCAAGATACGCAGTATTTT. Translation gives CASSFGTQDTQYF.

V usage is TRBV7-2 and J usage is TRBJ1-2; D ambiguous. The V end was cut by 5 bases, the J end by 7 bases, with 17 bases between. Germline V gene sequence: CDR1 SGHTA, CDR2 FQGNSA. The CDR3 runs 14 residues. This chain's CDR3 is CASSLRAATGGYTF. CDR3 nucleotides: TGTGCCAGCAGCCTAAGGGCCGCCACGGGTGGCTACACCTTC.

The CDR3 region has the DNA TGTGCCAGCTCACCAAGATCCTCCGACGGTGGCGGTACGCAGTATTTT. Its translation: CASSPRSSDGGGTQYF. The chain employs TRBV18 and TRBJ2-3; unclear D gene. Germline V gene data show CDR1 as KGHSH and CDR2 as LQKENI. Trimming removed 2 bases from V and 8 bases from J, with 20 bases in between. The CDR3 consists of 16 residues.

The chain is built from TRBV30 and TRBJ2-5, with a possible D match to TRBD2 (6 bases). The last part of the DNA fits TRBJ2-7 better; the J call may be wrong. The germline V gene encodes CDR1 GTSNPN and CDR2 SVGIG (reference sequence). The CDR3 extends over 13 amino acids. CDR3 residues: CAWSVTRLGEQYF. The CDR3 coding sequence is TGTGCCTGGAGTGTGACGAGACTAGGCGAGCAGTACTTC.